This T cell receptor beta chain emerged from a study of monozygotic twins with inflammatory bowel disease. TCRdb reprocessed the 5' RACE reads and stores each CDR3 protein as one record, lacking DNA. Here the sample table reports roughly 300,000 distinct CDR3 sequences. The sequenced material came from blood. The clonotype comes from a human donor with ulcerative colitis or Crohn's disease, or a healthy co-twin of an affected twin (not recorded which).

CDR3 amino acids: CSVEDMIGTGELFF. The rearrangement uses TRBV29-1 and TRBJ2-2. The CDR3 totals 14 residues. Germline V gene lookup returns CDR1 SQVTM and CDR2 ANQGSEA.